These 18 T cell receptor beta chains were sequenced from one sample in a study of blood T cell repertoires in COVID-19. Only in-frame clones appear in the TCRdb table, and some are missing; sequencing was by immunoSEQ multiplex PCR. In the table there are under 85,000 clones, about 81% of which are singletons. Sequencing input: peripheral blood. These receptors all come from an elderly man with acute or convalescent COVID-19.

This chain uses TRBV28 with TRBJ2-2; D is uncertain. The V gene lost 8 bases and the J gene lost 2 bases, with 18 bases spanning the gap. The CDR3 is made up of 16 amino acids. The germline CDR1 and CDR2 sequences are MDHEN and SYDVKM. CDR3 in amino acids: CASWVGSNRNTGELFF. In DNA form, the CDR3 reads TGTGCCAGCTGGGTCGGGTCCAACCGTAACACCGGGGAGCTGTTTTTT.

V gene TRBV6-5 combines with J gene TRBJ1-1; tentative D call: TRBD1 (6 bases). The germline V gene has CDR1 MNHEY and CDR2 SVGAGI. This CDR3 spans 15 amino acids. V shed 0 bases and J shed 4 bases, with 12 bases lying between them. The CDR3 region has the DNA TGTGCCAGCAGTTACTCTACAGGGATGGGCACTGAAGCTTTCTTT. Protein product: CASSYSTGMGTEAFF.

In its sample, this clone was seen a few times. The chain carries TRBV2 and TRBJ1-2, with 7 bases fitting TRBD1. This CDR3 has 13 amino acids. V lost 6 bases, J lost 2 bases, and 3 bases stayed unmatched. Germline V gene lookup returns CDR1 SNHLY and CDR2 FYNNEI. CDR3 sequence: CASRRGLNYGYTF. In nucleotides, the CDR3 is TGTGCCAGCAGGAGGGGGCTAAACTATGGCTACACCTTC.

This clone was observed once. This chain joins TRBV19 and TRBJ1-4; D perhaps matches TRBD1 (5 bases). In germline, CDR1 is LNHDA, CDR2 SQIVND (reference sequence). Trimming removed 2 bases from V and 5 bases from J, with 12 bases in between. The CDR3 covers 15 residues. The CDR3 sequence is CASSIMRGSNEKLFF. The CDR3 DNA reads TGTGCCAGTAGTATAATGCGGGGCAGCAATGAAAAACTGTTTTTT.

This clone was counted a single time. The CDR3 region has the DNA TGTGCCAGCAGAGGGGTTGGACAGGGGAGCGAAAAACTGTTTTTT. Translation: CASRGVGQGSEKLFF. The chain has TRBV2 and TRBJ1-4; 9 bases agree with TRBD1. This CDR3 comprises 15 residues. Germline CDR1 and CDR2: SNHLY and FYNNEI. The trim removed 6 bases at V and 8 bases at J, leaving 10 bases unmatched.

This rearrangement joins TRBV2 to TRBJ2-1; a weak D match, TRBD1 (5 bases). V lost 6 bases to trimming and J lost 7 bases, with 7 bases between them. Germline assignment: CDR1 SNHLY and CDR2 FYNNEI. This CDR3 is built from 11 residues. CDR3 protein: CASRHRNEQFF. For the CDR3, the DNA is TGTGCCAGCAGGCACAGGAATGAGCAGTTCTTC.

This clone was observed a single time. The V and J genes are TRBV5-6 and TRBJ1-2; possible D gene TRBD1, 6 bases. Germline CDR1 and CDR2: SGHDT and YYEEEE. This CDR3 is built from 16 residues. The ends were cut back, 3 bases at V and 4 bases at J, with 19 bases in the middle. As DNA, the CDR3 is TGTGCCAGCAGCTCCCGGACACAGGGAGGGTCCTATGGCTACACCTTC. The encoded protein is CASSSRTQGGSYGYTF.

In this sample, this clone turned up a few times. The J gene is TRBJ1-2, the V gene TRBV6-2 or TRBV6-3; D remains unclear. V lost 5 bases and J lost 5, with 21 bases in between. Germline V gene sequence: CDR1 MNHEY, CDR2 SVGEGT. This CDR3 has 16 residues. The CDR3 nucleotides read TGTGCCAGCAGTCTGTCCCGGCCCAGCGGATGGTATGGCTACACCTTC. Protein: CASSLSRPSGWYGYTF.

As DNA, the CDR3 is TGCGCCAGCAGCCAGGCTCTGGGACTAGCGGGAGAAAGCAAGTACTTC. This gives the protein CASSQALGLAGESKYF. The chain combines TRBV4-1 with TRBJ2-4; 14 nucleotides line up with TRBD2. After removal of 3 bases from V and 14 bases from J, the junction contained 12 bases not matched to a gene. This CDR3 region has 16 residues. The germline V gene encodes CDR1 MGHRA and CDR2 YSYEKL.

The rearrangement links TRBV4-1 to TRBJ1-4, with D perhaps TRBD1 (5 bases). The CDR3 runs to 16 residues. Germline-derived CDR1 and CDR2 are MGHRA and YSYEKL. Trimming left V 4 bases short and J 2 bases short, with 14 bases between. The CDR3 sequence is CASSPRGYETNEKLFF. The CDR3 DNA follows: TGCGCCAGCAGCCCCCGGGGGTATGAGACTAATGAAAAACTGTTTTTT.

This clone has only one observation. The chain combines TRBV3-1 (or the pseudogene TRBV3-2) with TRBJ1-3; D is ambiguous. V lost 6 bases to trimming and J lost 0 bases, with 12 bases between them. The CDR3 loop spans 15 amino acids. Germline V lookup: CDR1 LGHDT, CDR2 YNNKEL (reference sequence). Here the CDR3 reads CASRGVYDSGNTIYF. The CDR3 DNA sequence: TGTGCCAGCAGAGGAGTGTATGACTCTGGAAACACCATATATTTT.

The V call is TRBV5-1, the J call TRBJ1-1; no clear D gene. In germline, CDR1 is SGHRS, CDR2 YFSETQ. V was trimmed by 5 bases and J by 5 bases, leaving 13 bases between them. CDR3 length equals 13 residues. The CDR3 sequence: CASRDAGGTEAFF. In DNA form, the CDR3 reads TGCGCCAGCAGAGATGCCGGAGGGACTGAAGCTTTCTTT.

The gene calls are TRBV5-5 and TRBJ2-1, with 15 bases identical to TRBD2. J gave up 5 bases and V 5 bases, and 2 bases lay outside the gene matches. CDR1 is SGHKS, CDR2 YYEKEE, per germline (reference sequence). CDR3 length equals 15 residues. This chain's CDR3 is CASRGLAGGHNEQFF. CDR3 nucleotide sequence: TGTGCCAGCAGGGGACTAGCGGGAGGCCACAATGAGCAGTTCTTC.

V is TRBV18 and J is TRBJ2-1; the D gene is possibly TRBD1 (6 bases). Germline V gene data show CDR1 as KGHSH and CDR2 as LQKENI. The V end lost 0 bases, the J end lost 6 bases, and 12 bases lay between the germline ends. CDR3 length: 15 residues. The CDR3 loop reads CASSPPWGLTNEQFF. CDR3 DNA sequence: TGTGCCAGCTCACCACCCTGGGGGCTCACCAATGAGCAGTTCTTC.

The rearrangement joins TRBV15 to TRBJ1-5; unclear D gene. Germline CDR1 and CDR2: LNHNV and YYDKDF (reference sequence). V lost 5 bases, J lost 4 bases, and 12 bases lay in between. The CDR3 spans 14 residues. The DNA for the CDR3 is TGTGCCACCAGCGTATTCGGGGAAAATCAGCCCCAGCATTTT. As protein: CATSVFGENQPQHF.

DNA for the CDR3: TGTGCCAGCAAACCGCTAGGGAGTGAAGCTTTCTTT. This sequence encodes CASKPLGSEAFF. The rearrangement links TRBV6-5 to TRBJ1-1; unclear D gene. The V end was cut by 7 bases, the J end by 7 bases, with 13 bases between. CDR1 and CDR2 from the germline V gene are MNHEY and SVGAGI. This CDR3 has 12 amino acids.

The rearrangement links TRBV6-2 or TRBV6-3 to TRBJ1-4; D is unresolved. The CDR3 sequence is 18 residues long. The germline gives CDR1 MNHEY, CDR2 SVGEGT. Trimming took off 6 bases at V and 7 bases at J, with 27 bases between the two ends. The CDR3 loop is CASSPGVSKSPAGEKLFF. CDR3 sequence (DNA): TGTGCCAGCAGCCCTGGGGTTTCCAAATCCCCGGCGGGTGAAAAACTGTTTTTT.

The V gene is TRBV7-2, the J gene TRBJ2-7, with 8 bases identical to TRBD1. The CDR3 is 15 amino acids. Trimming cost V 6 bases and J 6 bases; bases outside gene matches: 13. The germline gives CDR1 SGHTA, CDR2 FQGNSA. As DNA, the CDR3 is TGTGCCAGCAGTCGGCCGGGACAGGACCCCTTCGAGCAGTACTTC. The encoded protein is CASSRPGQDPFEQYF. The complete variable domain, with remaining parts taken from reference TRBV7-2 and TRBJ2-7, reads GAGVSQSPSNKVTEKGKDVELRCDPISGHTALYWYRQSLGQGLEFLIYFQGNSAPDKSGLPSDRFSAERTGGSVSTLTIQRTQQEDSAVYLCASSRPGQDPFEQYFGPGTRLTVT.